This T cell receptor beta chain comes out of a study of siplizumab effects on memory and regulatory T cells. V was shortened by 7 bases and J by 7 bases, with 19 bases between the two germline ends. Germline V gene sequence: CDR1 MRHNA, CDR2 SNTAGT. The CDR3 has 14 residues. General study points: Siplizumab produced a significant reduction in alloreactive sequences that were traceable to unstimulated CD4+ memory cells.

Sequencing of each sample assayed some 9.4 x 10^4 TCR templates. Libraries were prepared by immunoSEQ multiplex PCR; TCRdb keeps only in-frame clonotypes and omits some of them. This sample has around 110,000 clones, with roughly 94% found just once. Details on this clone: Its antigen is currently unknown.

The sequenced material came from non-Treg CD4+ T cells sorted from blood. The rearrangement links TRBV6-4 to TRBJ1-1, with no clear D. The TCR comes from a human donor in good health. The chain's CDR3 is CASTATPGNGEAFF. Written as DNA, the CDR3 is TGTGCCAGCACCGCCACCCCAGGAAATGGTGAAGCTTTCTTT.